This T cell receptor (beta chain) was found in a study of brain T cells in children with intractable seizures. Repertoires were generated with immunoSEQ multiplex PCR, while TCRdb's copy carries only in-frame clones and drops some. Seen here are 8,500 to 9,500 clones, 69% observed once, and the top ten hold more than 15%. Study conclusions and caveats: Patients' HCMV serostatus was unknown; virus specificity rests on CDR3 similarity alone. Pre-surgery blood may have been undersampled, hiding some clones. Among the top 50 brain clones were public and private clonotypes.

Only cases whose brain tissue showed the highest T cell transcript signatures were sequenced. Before surgery, patients took at least one anti-epileptic drug. The CDR3 has 18 residues. V was trimmed by 1 base and J by 6 bases, leaving 22 bases between them. CDR1 LNHDA and CDR2 SQIVND come from the germline V gene (reference sequence). Note on this clone: As yet, its antigen is unknown.

The receptor was derived from a girl aged 2 to 10 with tuberous sclerosis and intractable seizures. Sequenced material: resected brain tissue, taken at surgery. This sequence joins TRBV19 and TRBJ2-1; D perhaps matches TRBD1 (6 bases). This CDR3 reads CASSIGPRGSKSSNEQFF. In DNA form, the CDR3 reads TGTGCCAGTAGTATAGGGCCTAGGGGGAGCAAGTCGAGCAATGAGCAGTTCTTC. Together with reference TRBV19 and TRBJ2-1, the CDR3 gives the full variable domain: DGGITQSPKYLFRKEGQNVTLSCEQNLNHDAMYWYRQDPGQGLRLIYYSQIVNDFQKGDIAEGYSVSREKKESFPLTVTSAQKNPTAFYLCASSIGPRGSKSSNEQFFGPGTRLTVL.